This TCR beta chain was sequenced in a study of regulatory T cells in long-lasting Graves disease. Arm-PCR of CDR3 regions and iRepertoire HTBI primers were the basis on which TCR beta libraries were built. Via MiXCR, TCRdb re-called the multiplex PCR reads, giving one row per CDR3 protein. Of some 410,000 distinct CDR3 sequences in the sample, about 17% are singletons; the top ten hold over 8.5%. Time point described: newly diagnosed GD, antithyroid drugs for less than 3 months. The TCR library was made from RNA extracted from PBMCs. Another study also made use of these data, one on T cells in Graves' hyperthyroidism and ophthalmopathy.

Here the sequenced sample was peripheral blood mononuclear cells (PBMCs), taken at new diagnosis, from a patient treated with antithyroid drugs. The receptor was isolated from a woman aged 25 to 39 with Graves disease.

The CDR3 sequence: CASSLAQGLAYGYTF. In DNA form, the CDR3 reads TGTGCCAGCAGCTTAGCGCAGGGGTTGGCTTATGGCTACACCTTC. The chain combines TRBV11-2 with TRBJ1-2; maybe TRBD1 (6 bases). The CDR3 consists of 15 residues. The V gene's germline CDR1 is SGHAT and CDR2 FQNNGV. Deletions cut 1 base from V and 5 bases from J, with 14 bases between.